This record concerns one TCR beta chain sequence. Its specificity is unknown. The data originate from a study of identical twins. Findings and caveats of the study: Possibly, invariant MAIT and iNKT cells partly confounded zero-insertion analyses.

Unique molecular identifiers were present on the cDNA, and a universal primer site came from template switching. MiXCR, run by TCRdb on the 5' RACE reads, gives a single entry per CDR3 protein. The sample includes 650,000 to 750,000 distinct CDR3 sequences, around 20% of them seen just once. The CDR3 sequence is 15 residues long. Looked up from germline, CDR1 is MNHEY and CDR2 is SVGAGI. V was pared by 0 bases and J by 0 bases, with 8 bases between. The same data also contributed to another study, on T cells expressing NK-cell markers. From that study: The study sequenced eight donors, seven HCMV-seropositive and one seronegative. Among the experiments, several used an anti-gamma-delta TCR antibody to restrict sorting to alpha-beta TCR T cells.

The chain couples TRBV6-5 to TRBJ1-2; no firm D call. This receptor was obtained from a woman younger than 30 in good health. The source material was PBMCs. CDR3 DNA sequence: TGTGCCAGCAGTTACTCACAAGTGTCTAACTATGGCTACACCTTC. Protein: CASSYSQVSNYGYTF.